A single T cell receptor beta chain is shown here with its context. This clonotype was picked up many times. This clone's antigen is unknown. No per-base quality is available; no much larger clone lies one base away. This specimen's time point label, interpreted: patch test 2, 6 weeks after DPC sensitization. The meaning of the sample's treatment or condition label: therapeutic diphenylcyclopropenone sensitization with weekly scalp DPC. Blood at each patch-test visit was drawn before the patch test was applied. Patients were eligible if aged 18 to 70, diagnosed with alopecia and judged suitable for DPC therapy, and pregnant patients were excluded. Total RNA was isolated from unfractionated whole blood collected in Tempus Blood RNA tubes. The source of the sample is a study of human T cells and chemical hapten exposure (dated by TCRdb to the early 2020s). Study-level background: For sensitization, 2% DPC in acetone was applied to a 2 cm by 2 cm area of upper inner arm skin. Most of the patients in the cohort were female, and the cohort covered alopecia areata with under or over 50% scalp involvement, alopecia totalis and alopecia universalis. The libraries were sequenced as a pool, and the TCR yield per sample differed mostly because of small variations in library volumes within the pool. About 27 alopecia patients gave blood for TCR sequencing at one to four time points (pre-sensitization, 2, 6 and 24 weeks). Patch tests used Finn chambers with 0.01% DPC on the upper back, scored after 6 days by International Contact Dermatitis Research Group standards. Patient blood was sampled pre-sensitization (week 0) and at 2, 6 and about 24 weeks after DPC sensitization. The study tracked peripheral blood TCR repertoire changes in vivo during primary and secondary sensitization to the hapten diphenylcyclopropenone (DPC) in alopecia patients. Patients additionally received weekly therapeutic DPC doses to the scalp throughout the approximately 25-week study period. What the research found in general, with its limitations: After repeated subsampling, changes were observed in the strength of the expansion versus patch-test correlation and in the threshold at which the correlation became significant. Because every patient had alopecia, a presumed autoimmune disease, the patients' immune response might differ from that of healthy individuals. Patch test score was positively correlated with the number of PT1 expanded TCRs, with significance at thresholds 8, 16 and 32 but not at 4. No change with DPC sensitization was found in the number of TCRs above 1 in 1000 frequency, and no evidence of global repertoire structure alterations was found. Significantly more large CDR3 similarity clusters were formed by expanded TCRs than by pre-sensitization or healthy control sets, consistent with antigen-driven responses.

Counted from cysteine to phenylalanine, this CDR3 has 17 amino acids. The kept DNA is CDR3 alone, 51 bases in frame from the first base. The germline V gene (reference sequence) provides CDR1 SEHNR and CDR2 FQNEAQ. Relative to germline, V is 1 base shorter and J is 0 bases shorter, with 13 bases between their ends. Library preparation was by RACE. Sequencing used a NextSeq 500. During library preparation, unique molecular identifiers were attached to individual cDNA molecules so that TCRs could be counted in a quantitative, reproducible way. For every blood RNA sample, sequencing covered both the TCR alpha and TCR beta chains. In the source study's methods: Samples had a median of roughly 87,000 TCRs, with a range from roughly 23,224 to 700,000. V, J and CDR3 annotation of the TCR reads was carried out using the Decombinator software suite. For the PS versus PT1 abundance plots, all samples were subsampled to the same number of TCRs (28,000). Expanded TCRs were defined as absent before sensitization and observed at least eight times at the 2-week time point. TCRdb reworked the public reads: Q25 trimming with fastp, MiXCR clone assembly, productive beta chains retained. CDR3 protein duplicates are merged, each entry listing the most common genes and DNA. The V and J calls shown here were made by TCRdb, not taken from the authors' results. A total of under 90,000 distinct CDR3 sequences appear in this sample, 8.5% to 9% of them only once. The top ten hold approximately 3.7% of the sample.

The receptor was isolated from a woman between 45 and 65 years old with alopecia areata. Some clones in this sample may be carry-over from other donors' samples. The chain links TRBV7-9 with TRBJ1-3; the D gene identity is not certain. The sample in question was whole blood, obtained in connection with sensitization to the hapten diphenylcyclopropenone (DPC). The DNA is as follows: TGTGCCAGCAGCTTAGGTACCAGCGAATTCTCTGGAAACACCATATATTTT. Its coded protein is CASSLGTSEFSGNTIYF. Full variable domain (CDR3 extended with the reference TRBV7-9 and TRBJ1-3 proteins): DTGVSQNPRHKITKRGQNVTFRCDPISEHNRLYWYRQTLGQGPEFLTYFQNEAQLEKSRLLSDRFSAERPKGSFSTLEIQRTEQGDSAMYLCASSLGTSEFSGNTIYFGEGSWLTVV.